A selection of T cell receptor beta chains follows, all from one sample in a study of cytomegalovirus exposure and HLA in healthy donors. Assay used: immunoSEQ multiplex PCR; TCRdb lists only in-frame clones, some missing. The profile covers 160,000 or so clones, with roughly 78% appearing a single time and about 0.72% taken by the ten largest. Sequencing was carried out using PBMCs. The receptors shown here come from a woman between 40 and 50 years old in good health and CMV-seronegative. CDR3s include the opening cysteine and the closing phenylalanine or tryptophan. The D gene is left open where the match is weak. Clone size, where shown, is once, few, many, or a class for clones that have expanded.

d_call: -
v_call: TRBV2
clone_size: once
j_call: TRBJ2-3
cdr3_length: 14
cdr3_nt: TGTGCCAGCAATAAGGACAGAAACACAGATACGCAGTATTTT
cdr3_aa: CASNKDRNTDTQYF

d_call: -
v_call: TRBV6-1
clone_size: -
j_call: TRBJ2-1
cdr3_length: 16
cdr3_nt: TGTGCCAGCAGTGAGGGCGGTGGGGGGGCACCCTATGAGCAGTTCTTC
cdr3_aa: CASSEGGGGAPYEQFF

d_call: TRBD1
v_call: TRBV6-1
clone_size: -
j_call: TRBJ1-1
cdr3_length: 14
cdr3_nt: TGTGCCAGCAGCCCCCCCACGACAGGGGTGATAGCTTTCTTT
cdr3_aa: CASSPPTTGVIAFF

d_call: TRBD1
v_call: TRBV30
clone_size: -
j_call: TRBJ2-5
cdr3_length: 15
cdr3_nt: TGTGCCTGGAGTGAAGGGCTAACAGGGGGAGAGACCCAGTACTTC
cdr3_aa: CAWSEGLTGGETQYF

d_call: -
v_call: TRBV6-6
clone_size: -
j_call: TRBJ1-2
cdr3_length: 14
cdr3_nt: TGTGCCAGCAGTTACTCGATCCAGGGGTATGGCTACACCTTC
cdr3_aa: CASSYSIQGYGYTF

d_call: -
v_call: TRBV19
clone_size: -
j_call: TRBJ2-7
cdr3_length: 15
cdr3_nt: TGTGCCAGTAGTACGCTACGGACAGCACCCTACGAGCAGTACTTC
cdr3_aa: CASSTLRTAPYEQYF

d_call: -
v_call: TRBV6-1
clone_size: -
j_call: TRBJ2-7
cdr3_length: 13
cdr3_nt: TGTGCCTCCCAGGACAGTTTCCTACGGGAGCAGTACTTC
cdr3_aa: CASQDSFLREQYF

d_call: TRBD1
v_call: TRBV5-6
clone_size: -
j_call: TRBJ1-5
cdr3_length: 15
cdr3_nt: TGTGCCAGCAGCTTGGCAGGGGGCGTAAGTCAGCCCCAGCATTTT
cdr3_aa: CASSLAGGVSQPQHF

d_call: -
v_call: TRBV19
clone_size: -
j_call: TRBJ1-3
cdr3_length: 15
cdr3_nt: TGTGCCAGTAGTACAAACCGCGTCTCTGGAAACACCATATATTTT
cdr3_aa: CASSTNRVSGNTIYF

d_call: TRBD1
v_call: TRBV2
clone_size: -
j_call: TRBJ1-2
cdr3_length: 17
cdr3_nt: TGTGCCAGCAGACCGCGTCCCGGGACAGGGGAGCACTATGGCTACACCTTC
cdr3_aa: CASRPRPGTGEHYGYTF

d_call: -
v_call: TRBV6-6
clone_size: -
j_call: TRBJ1-3
cdr3_length: 16
cdr3_nt: TGTGCCAGCAGTTACCGTGGCGGATTCTCTGGAAACACCATATATTTT
cdr3_aa: CASSYRGGFSGNTIYF

d_call: TRBD1
v_call: TRBV5-8
clone_size: -
j_call: TRBJ1-6
cdr3_length: 14
cdr3_nt: TGTGCCAGCAGCATAGGGACAGTTAGTTCACCCCTCCACTTT
cdr3_aa: CASSIGTVSSPLHF

d_call: -
v_call: TRBV29-1
clone_size: -
j_call: TRBJ1-3
cdr3_length: 13
cdr3_nt: TGCAGCGTCTCCCAGGGGACTGGAAACACCATATATTTT
cdr3_aa: CSVSQGTGNTIYF

d_call: TRBD1
v_call: TRBV6-1
clone_size: few
j_call: TRBJ2-1
cdr3_length: 15
cdr3_nt: TGTGCCAGCATGGGGGACAGGACCCACTACAATGAGCAGTTCTTC
cdr3_aa: CASMGDRTHYNEQFF

d_call: TRBD2
v_call: TRBV7-2
clone_size: -
j_call: TRBJ2-7
cdr3_length: 17
cdr3_nt: TGTGCCAGCAGCTCGGATCTCGGGAGCGGGAGAGGTGGCGAGCAGTACTTC
cdr3_aa: CASSSDLGSGRGGEQYF

d_call: -
v_call: TRBV6-5
clone_size: -
j_call: TRBJ2-5
cdr3_length: 14
cdr3_nt: TGTGCCAGCAGTTACTTGGCGGGGTGGGAGACCCAGTACTTC
cdr3_aa: CASSYLAGWETQYF

d_call: -
v_call: TRBV6-7
clone_size: few
j_call: TRBJ1-6
cdr3_length: 10
cdr3_nt: TGTGCCAGCAATCCCCGACCCCTCCACTTT
cdr3_aa: CASNPRPLHF

d_call: -
v_call: TRBV27
clone_size: -
j_call: TRBJ1-1
cdr3_length: 16
cdr3_nt: TGTGCCAGCAGTCCGACGGGGGGGGGCATGAACACTGAAGCTTTCTTT
cdr3_aa: CASSPTGGGMNTEAFF

d_call: TRBD1
v_call: TRBV5-1
clone_size: -
j_call: TRBJ1-1
cdr3_length: 17
cdr3_nt: TGCGCCAGCAGCCTGGGACAGGGTGGCGTGTTAAACACTGAAGCTTTCTTT
cdr3_aa: CASSLGQGGVLNTEAFF

d_call: -
v_call: TRBV5-1
clone_size: -
j_call: TRBJ2-5
cdr3_length: 14
cdr3_nt: TGCGCCAGCAGCTTGGCCGGTCTTTCGGAGACCCAGTACTTC
cdr3_aa: CASSLAGLSETQYF

d_call: TRBD2
v_call: TRBV5-4
clone_size: -
j_call: TRBJ2-2
cdr3_length: 15
cdr3_nt: TGTGCCAGCAGCTTTTCAGGGAGGGTTACCGGGGAGCTGTTTTTT
cdr3_aa: CASSFSGRVTGELFF

d_call: TRBD2
v_call: TRBV6-5
clone_size: -
j_call: TRBJ2-5
cdr3_length: 16
cdr3_nt: TGTGCCAGCAGTTCTCGAGGACTAGCCGAGCAAGAGACCCAGTACTTC
cdr3_aa: CASSSRGLAEQETQYF

d_call: -
v_call: TRBV6-6
clone_size: -
j_call: TRBJ1-4
cdr3_length: 12
cdr3_nt: TGTGCCAGCAGTCTGGAGGATGAAAAACTGTTTTTT
cdr3_aa: CASSLEDEKLFF